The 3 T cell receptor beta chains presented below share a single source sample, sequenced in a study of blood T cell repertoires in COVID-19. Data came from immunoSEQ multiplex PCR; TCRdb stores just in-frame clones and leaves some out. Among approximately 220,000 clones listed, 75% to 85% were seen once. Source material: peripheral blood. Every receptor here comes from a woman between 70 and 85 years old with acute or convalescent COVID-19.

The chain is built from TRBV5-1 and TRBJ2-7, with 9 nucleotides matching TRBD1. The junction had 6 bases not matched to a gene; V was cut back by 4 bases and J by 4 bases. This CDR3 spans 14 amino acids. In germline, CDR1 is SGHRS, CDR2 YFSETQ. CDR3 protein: CASSRTGAYYEQYF. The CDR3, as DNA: TGCGCCAGCAGCAGGACAGGGGCCTATTACGAGCAGTACTTC.

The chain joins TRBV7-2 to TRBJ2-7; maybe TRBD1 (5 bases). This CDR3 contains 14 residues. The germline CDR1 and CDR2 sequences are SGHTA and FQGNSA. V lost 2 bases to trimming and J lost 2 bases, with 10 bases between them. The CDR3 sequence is CASSLQGGAYEQYF. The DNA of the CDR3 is TGTGCCAGCAGCTTACAGGGCGGAGCCTACGAGCAGTACTTC.

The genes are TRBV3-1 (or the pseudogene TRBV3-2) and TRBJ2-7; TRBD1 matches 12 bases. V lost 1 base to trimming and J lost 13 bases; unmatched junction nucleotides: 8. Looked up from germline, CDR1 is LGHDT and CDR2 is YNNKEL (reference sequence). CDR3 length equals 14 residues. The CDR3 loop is CASSQVAGQGAIYF. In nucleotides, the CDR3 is TGTGCCAGCAGCCAAGTCGCGGGACAGGGGGCGATTTACTTC.